The 14 T cell receptor beta chains below come from one sample, sequenced in a study of cytomegalovirus exposure and HLA in healthy donors (dated by TCRdb to about 2017). Receptor amplification or capture employed the immunoSEQ multiplex PCR assay. For the multiplex PCR, a mixture combining 60 forward primers for TCR Vbeta segments and 13 reverse primers for TCR Jbeta segments was used. What TCRdb holds here is the immuneACCESS table cut down to in-frame rearrangements. Part of the clones is not present; checked against another copy, under half of the missing clones reflect an unresolved V gene, and the others are unexplained. Present in this sample are some 76,000 clones, 84% of which were seen just once. Jointly, the top ten make up roughly 2.4% of the sample. Sequences were obtained from PBMCs. The receptors originated from a woman aged 45 to 65 in good health and CMV-seronegative.

The CDR3 reads CASSGQGAPKNQPQHF. The CDR3 DNA follows: TGTGCCAGCTCGGGACAGGGGGCGCCGAAGAATCAGCCCCAGCATTTT. V gene TRBV28 combines with J gene TRBJ1-5; TRBD1 aligns across 12 bases. CDR3 length: 16 amino acids. After removal of 8 bases from V and 4 bases from J, the junction contained 9 bases not matched to a gene. Germline V CDR1 and CDR2: MDHEN, SYDVKM. The full variable domain, with the rest looked up from reference TRBV28 and TRBJ1-5, is DVKVTQSSRYLVKRTGEKVFLECVQDMDHENMFWYRQDPGLGLRLIYFSYDVKMKEKGDIPEGYSVSREKKERFSLILESASTNQTSMYLCASSGQGAPKNQPQHFGDGTRLSIL.

The rearrangement links TRBV28 to TRBJ1-1, with TRBD1 matching over 9 bases. V lost 2 bases and J lost 5; bases outside the gene matches: 6. CDR1 is MDHEN and CDR2 is SYDVKM in the germline V gene. There are 15 residues in the CDR3. CDR3 coding DNA: TGTGCCAGCAGTTTACCGGGACAGGGAAAAACTGAAGCTTTCTTT. Protein sequence: CASSLPGQGKTEAFF.

The genes are TRBV13 and TRBJ2-2; 7 bases line up with TRBD1. V gave up 5 bases and J gave up 6 bases; unmatched junction bases: 12. Germline V gives CDR1 PRHDT, CDR2 FYEKMQ (reference sequence). The CDR3 covers 16 residues. The CDR3: CASSHGTALNSGELFF. CDR3 DNA: TGTGCCAGCAGCCATGGGACAGCCCTTAACTCCGGGGAGCTGTTTTTT.

The rearrangement joins TRBV7-6 to TRBJ2-2, with D tentatively TRBD2 (5 bases). The V gene lost 4 bases and the J gene lost 1 base, with 7 bases spanning the gap. Germline V CDR1 and CDR2: SGHVS, FNYEAQ. There are 14 residues in the CDR3. This CDR3 reads CASSSGKNTGELFF. The CDR3 DNA reads as TGTGCCAGCAGCTCCGGGAAGAACACCGGGGAGCTGTTTTTT. The full variable domain, rest sourced from reference TRBV7-6 and TRBJ2-2, is GAGVSQSPRYKVTKRGQDVALRCDPISGHVSLYWYRQALGQGPEFLTYFNYEAQQDKSGLPNDRFSAERPEGSISTLTIQRTEQRDSAMYRCASSSGKNTGELFFGEGSRLTVL.

This chain connects TRBV29-1 to TRBJ2-1, with D possibly matching TRBD1 (6 bases). The CDR3 spans 14 residues. CDR1 SQVTM and CDR2 ANQGSEA come from the germline V gene. Trimming stripped 7 bases from V and 3 bases from J, with 16 bases between. DNA of the CDR3: TGCAGCGGTAACAGGGCCGGAATCTACAATGAGCAGTTCTTC. The encoded protein is CSGNRAGIYNEQFF.

The chain joins TRBV9 to TRBJ1-4; maybe TRBD1 (6 bases). Trimming took off 1 base at V and 8 bases at J, with 12 bases between the two ends. There are 14 residues in the CDR3. Germline CDR1 and CDR2: SGDLS and YYNGEE. The CDR3 nucleotides read TGTGCCAGCAGCGTAAAGGGGGATCGGGAAAAACTGTTTTTT. Its protein product is CASSVKGDREKLFF.

The chain links TRBV27 to TRBJ2-2; 8 nucleotides line up with TRBD2. This CDR3 is built from 16 residues. Trimming at V came to 6 bases and at J to 7 bases, leaving 13 bases not matched to a gene. Germline V gives CDR1 MNHEY, CDR2 SMNVEV (reference sequence). CDR3 sequence reads: CASSPLGAGVNGELFF. The CDR3 DNA reads TGTGCCAGCAGCCCCTTGGGAGCGGGGGTGAACGGGGAGCTGTTTTTT.

The chain has TRBV2 and TRBJ1-3; D possibly corresponds to TRBD1 (6 bases). The germline V gene encodes CDR1 SNHLY and CDR2 FYNNEI. V was shortened by 6 bases and J by 0 bases, with 9 bases between the two germline ends. The CDR3 is 14 amino acids. CDR3 residues: CASRTGHSGNTIYF. Here the CDR3 DNA reads TGTGCCAGCAGAACAGGGCACTCTGGAAACACCATATATTTT.

The chain carries TRBV15 and TRBJ2-5; TRBD1 might be the D (6 bases). This CDR3 is built from 14 residues. With 8 bases removed from V and 2 bases from J, the gap between germline ends came to 15 bases. Per the germline V gene, CDR1 is LNHNV and CDR2 is YYDKDF (reference sequence). The CDR3, as DNA: TGTGCCACCTCCTTTGGGGACACTCAAGAGACCCAGTACTTC. This translates into CATSFGDTQETQYF.

Remarks on this clone: The sample contains more than one DNA sequence encoding this CDR3. V usage is TRBV5-6 and J usage is TRBJ1-5; D possibly corresponds to TRBD1 (6 bases). The CDR3 length is 15 residues. The germline gives CDR1 SGHDT, CDR2 YYEEEE. V dropped 4 bases and J dropped 6 bases, with 17 bases sitting between them. CDR3 in DNA: TGTGCCAGCAGCCTAGGAGACCAGGGGCCTCAGCCCCAGCATTTT. Amino acid sequence: CASSLGDQGPQPQHF.

V gene TRBV5-4 combines with J gene TRBJ2-3, with 10 bases lining up with TRBD2. The trim removed 2 bases at V and 5 bases at J, leaving 2 bases unmatched. From germline, CDR1 is SGHNT and CDR2 YYREEE (reference sequence). The CDR3 contains 14 residues. The CDR3 DNA reads TGTGCCAGCAGCTTATGGACTAGCGGAGATACGCAGTATTTT. Translating gives CASSLWTSGDTQYF.

This rearrangement joins TRBV9 to TRBJ1-4; TRBD1 matches 7 bases. The germline V gene has CDR1 SGDLS and CDR2 YYNGEE. This CDR3 has 15 amino acids. With V trimmed by 4 bases and J by 4 bases, 7 bases remained unmatched. CDR3: CASSPKGQLNEKLFF. For the CDR3, the DNA is TGTGCCAGCAGCCCAAAGGGACAGCTTAATGAAAAACTGTTTTTT.

This clone was seen once. The V call is TRBV6-5, the J call TRBJ2-7; 10 nucleotides match TRBD2. Germline CDR1 and CDR2: MNHEY and SVGAGI. This CDR3 comprises 16 residues. V shed 0 bases and J 2 bases; nucleotides not matched to a gene: 4. CDR3 sequence reads: CASSYSVGLAAYEQYF. The DNA for the CDR3 is TGTGCCAGCAGTTACTCAGTAGGACTAGCGGCCTACGAGCAGTACTTC.

The chain uses TRBV6-6 and TRBJ2-7; 7 positions match TRBD2. Germline CDR1 and CDR2: MNHNY and SVGAGI (reference sequence). The CDR3 has 13 residues. V shed 8 bases and J 3 bases; nucleotides not matched to a gene: 7. The CDR3 loop reads CASGGGRGYEQYF. CDR3 nucleotide sequence: TGTGCCAGCGGAGGCGGGAGAGGCTACGAGCAGTACTTC.